The present T cell receptor (beta chain) was sequenced within a study of cytomegalovirus exposure and HLA in healthy donors. CDR3 size: 16 residues. Germline CDR1 is LNHDA and CDR2 is SQIVND (reference sequence). The V gene end was trimmed by 4 bases and the J gene end by 6 bases; junction bases not matched to a gene: 13. Profiled with immunoSEQ multiplex PCR; TCRdb holds only in-frame clones, not every one. Here the sample spans about 76,000 clones, 90% to 95% being singletons. Sequencing input: PBMCs. The sequence was collected from a woman between 18 and 30 years old in good health and CMV-seropositive. J is TRBJ2-3 and V is TRBV19; 7 bases match TRBD2. In nucleotides, the CDR3 is TGTGCCAGTAGTACCCTTGGACTAGGCCGGATGGATACGCAGTATTTT. Translation: CASSTLGLGRMDTQYF.